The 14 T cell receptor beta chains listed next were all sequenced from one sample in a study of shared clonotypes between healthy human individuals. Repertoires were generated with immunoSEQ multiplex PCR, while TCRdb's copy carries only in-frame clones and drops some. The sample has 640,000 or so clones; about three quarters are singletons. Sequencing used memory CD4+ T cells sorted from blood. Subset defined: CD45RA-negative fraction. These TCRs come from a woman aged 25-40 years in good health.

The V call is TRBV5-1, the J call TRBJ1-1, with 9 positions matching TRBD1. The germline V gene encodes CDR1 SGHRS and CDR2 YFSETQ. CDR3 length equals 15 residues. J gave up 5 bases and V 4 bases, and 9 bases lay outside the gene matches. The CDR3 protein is CASSGGAGTGTEAFF. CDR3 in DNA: TGCGCCAGCAGCGGGGGGGCCGGGACAGGGACTGAAGCTTTCTTT.

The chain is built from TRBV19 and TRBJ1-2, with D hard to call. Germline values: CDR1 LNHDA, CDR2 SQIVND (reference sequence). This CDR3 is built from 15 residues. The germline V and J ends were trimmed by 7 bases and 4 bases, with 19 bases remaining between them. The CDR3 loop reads CASKREGSGGYGYTF. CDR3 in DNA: TGTGCCAGTAAAAGGGAGGGATCGGGAGGCTATGGCTACACCTTC.

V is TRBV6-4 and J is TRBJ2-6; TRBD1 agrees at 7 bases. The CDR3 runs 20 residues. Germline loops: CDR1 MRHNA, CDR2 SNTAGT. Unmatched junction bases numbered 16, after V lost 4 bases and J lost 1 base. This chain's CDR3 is CASSVPPTTGIRSGANVLTF. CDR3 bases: TGTGCCAGCAGTGTCCCCCCAACGACAGGGATCAGGTCTGGGGCCAACGTCCTGACTTTC.

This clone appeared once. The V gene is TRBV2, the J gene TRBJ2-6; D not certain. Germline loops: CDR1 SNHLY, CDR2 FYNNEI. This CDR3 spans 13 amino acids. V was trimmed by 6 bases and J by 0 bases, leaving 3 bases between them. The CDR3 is CASRISGANVLTF. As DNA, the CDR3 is TGTGCCAGCAGGATCTCTGGGGCCAACGTCCTGACTTTC.

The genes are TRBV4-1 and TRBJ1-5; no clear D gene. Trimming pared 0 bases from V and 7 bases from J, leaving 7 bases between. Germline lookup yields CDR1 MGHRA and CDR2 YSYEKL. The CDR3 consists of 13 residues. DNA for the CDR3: TGCGCCAGCAGCCAAGATCCGAGCCAGCCCCAGCATTTT. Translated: CASSQDPSQPQHF.

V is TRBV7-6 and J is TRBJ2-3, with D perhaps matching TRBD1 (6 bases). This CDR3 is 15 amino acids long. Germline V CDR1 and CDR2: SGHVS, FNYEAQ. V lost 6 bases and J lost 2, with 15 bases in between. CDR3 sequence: CASRPRTVNTDTQYF. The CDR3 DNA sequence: TGTGCCAGCAGGCCTCGGACAGTAAACACAGATACGCAGTATTTT.

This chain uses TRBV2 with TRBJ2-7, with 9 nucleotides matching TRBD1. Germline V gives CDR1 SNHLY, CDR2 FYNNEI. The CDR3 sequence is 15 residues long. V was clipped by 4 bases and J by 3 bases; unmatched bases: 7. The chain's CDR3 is CASSAGSGQGYEQYF. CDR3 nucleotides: TGTGCCAGCAGTGCCGGATCGGGACAGGGCTACGAGCAGTACTTC.

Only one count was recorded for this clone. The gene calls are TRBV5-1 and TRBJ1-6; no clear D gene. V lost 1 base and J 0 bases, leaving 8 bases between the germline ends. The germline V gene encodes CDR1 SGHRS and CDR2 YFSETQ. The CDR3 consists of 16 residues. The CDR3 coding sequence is TGCGCCAGCAGCTTGACAGCCAACTCCTATAATTCACCCCTCCACTTT. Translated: CASSLTANSYNSPLHF.

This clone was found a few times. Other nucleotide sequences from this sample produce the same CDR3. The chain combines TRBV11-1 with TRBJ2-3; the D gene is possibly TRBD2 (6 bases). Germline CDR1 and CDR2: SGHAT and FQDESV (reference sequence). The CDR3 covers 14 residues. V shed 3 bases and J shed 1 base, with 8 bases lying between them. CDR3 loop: CASSLGGGTDTQYF. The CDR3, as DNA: TGTGCCAGCAGCTTGGGCGGGGGCACAGATACGCAGTATTTT.

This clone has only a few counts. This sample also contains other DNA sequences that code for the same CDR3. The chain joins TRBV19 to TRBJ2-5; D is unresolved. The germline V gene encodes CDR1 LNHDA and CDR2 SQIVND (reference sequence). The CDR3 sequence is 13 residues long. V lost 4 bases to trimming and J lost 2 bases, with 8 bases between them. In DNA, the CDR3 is TGTGCCAGTAGTACGACGGTACAAGAGACCCAGTACTTC. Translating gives CASSTTVQETQYF.

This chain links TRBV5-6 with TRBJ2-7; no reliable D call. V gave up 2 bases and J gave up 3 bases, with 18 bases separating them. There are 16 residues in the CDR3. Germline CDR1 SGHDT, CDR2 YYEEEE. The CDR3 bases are TGTGCCAGCAGCTTCCGCCCGAATCGGGTTCTCTACGAGCAGTACTTC. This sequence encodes CASSFRPNRVLYEQYF. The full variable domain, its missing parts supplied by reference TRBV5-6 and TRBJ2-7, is DAGVTQSPTHLIKTRGQQVTLRCSPKSGHDTVSWYQQALGQGPQFIFQYYEEEERQRGNFPDRFSGHQFPNYSSELNVNALLLGDSALYLCASSFRPNRVLYEQYFGPGTRLTVT.

As DNA, the CDR3 is TGTGCCAGCAGCTTAGCGTGGAGGACTGGGGGTGGCTACACCTTC. Its translation is CASSLAWRTGGGYTF. The chain links TRBV11-2 to TRBJ1-2; possibly TRBD1 for D (5 bases). Germline values: CDR1 SGHAT, CDR2 FQNNGV. The CDR3 is 15 amino acids. V lost 1 base and J lost 7, with 16 bases in between.

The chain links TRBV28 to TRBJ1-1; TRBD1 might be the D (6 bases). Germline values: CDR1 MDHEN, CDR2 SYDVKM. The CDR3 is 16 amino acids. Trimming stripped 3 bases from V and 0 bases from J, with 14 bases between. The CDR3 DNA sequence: TGTGCCAGCAGTTTTCTCGGCAGGGGCATGAACACTGAAGCTTTCTTT. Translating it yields CASSFLGRGMNTEAFF.

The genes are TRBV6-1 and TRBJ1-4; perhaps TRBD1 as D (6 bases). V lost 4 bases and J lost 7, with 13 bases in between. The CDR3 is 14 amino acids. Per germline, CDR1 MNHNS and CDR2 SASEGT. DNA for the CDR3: TGTGCCAGCAGTGCGACCGGGACATCTGAAAAACTGTTTTTT. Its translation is CASSATGTSEKLFF.